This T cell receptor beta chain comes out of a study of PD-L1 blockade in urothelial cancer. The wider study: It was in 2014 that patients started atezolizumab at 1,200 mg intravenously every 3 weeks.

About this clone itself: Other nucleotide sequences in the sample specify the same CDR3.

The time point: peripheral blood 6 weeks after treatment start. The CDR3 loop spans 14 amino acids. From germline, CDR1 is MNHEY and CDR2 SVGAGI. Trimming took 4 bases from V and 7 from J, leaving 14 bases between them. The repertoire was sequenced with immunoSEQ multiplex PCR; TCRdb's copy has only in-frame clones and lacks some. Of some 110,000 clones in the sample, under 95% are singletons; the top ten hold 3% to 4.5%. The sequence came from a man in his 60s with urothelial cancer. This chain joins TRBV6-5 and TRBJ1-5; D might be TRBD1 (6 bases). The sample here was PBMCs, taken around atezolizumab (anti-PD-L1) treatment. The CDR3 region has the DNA TGTGCCAGCAGTTCGTACCGGGACAACCAGCCCCAGCATTTT. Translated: CASSSYRDNQPQHF.